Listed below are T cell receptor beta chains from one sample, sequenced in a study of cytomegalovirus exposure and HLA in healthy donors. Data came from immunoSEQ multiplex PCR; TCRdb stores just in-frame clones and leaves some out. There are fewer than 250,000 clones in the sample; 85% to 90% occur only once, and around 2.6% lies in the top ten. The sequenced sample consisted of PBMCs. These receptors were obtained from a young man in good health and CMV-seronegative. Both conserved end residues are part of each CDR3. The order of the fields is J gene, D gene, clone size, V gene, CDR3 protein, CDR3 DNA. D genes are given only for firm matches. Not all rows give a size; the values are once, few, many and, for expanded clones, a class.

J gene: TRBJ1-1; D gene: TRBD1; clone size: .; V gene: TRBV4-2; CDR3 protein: CASSHPGQGAAAEAFF; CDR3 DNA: TGTGCCAGCAGCCACCCGGGACAGGGGGCGGCGGCTGAAGCTTTCTTT
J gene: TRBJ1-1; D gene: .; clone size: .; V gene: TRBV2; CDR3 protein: CASSGGADTEAFF; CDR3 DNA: TGTGCCAGCAGTGGAGGCGCCGACACTGAAGCTTTCTTT
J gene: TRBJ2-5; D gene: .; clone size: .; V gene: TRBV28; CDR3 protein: CASSLGADGETQYF; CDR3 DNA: TGTGCCAGCAGTTTGGGGGCAGACGGGGAGACCCAGTACTTC
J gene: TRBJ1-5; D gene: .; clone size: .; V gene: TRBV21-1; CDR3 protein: CASGPRDRGNQPQHF; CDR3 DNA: TGTGCCAGCGGCCCTCGAGACAGGGGCAATCAGCCCCAGCATTTT
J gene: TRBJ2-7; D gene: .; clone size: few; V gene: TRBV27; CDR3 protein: CASSLPGSEQYF; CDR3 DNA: TGTGCCAGCAGTTTGCCAGGGTCCGAGCAGTACTTC
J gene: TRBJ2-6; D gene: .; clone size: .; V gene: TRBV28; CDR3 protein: CASSGTAGANVLTF; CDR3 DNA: TGTGCCAGCTCTGGGACTGCTGGGGCCAACGTCCTGACTTTC
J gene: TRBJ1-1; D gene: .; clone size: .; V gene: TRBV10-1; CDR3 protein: CASSPAGKPDTEAFF; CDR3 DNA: TGCGCCAGCAGCCCCGCAGGGAAGCCGGACACTGAAGCTTTCTTT
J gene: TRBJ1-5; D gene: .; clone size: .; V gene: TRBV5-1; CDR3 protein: CASSLAPRVRNQPQHF; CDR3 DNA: TGCGCCAGCAGCTTGGCCCCTAGAGTCAGAAATCAGCCCCAGCATTTT
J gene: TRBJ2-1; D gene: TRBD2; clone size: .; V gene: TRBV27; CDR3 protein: CASSLSLGGSPYNEQFF; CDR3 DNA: TGTGCCAGCAGTTTGTCCCTTGGCGGGAGTCCTTACAATGAGCAGTTCTTC
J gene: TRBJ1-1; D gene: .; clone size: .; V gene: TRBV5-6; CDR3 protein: CASSLGDTQKAFF; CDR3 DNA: TGTGCCAGCAGCTTGGGGGACACGCAAAAAGCTTTCTTT
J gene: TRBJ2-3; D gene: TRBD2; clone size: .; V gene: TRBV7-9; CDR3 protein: CASSLVPGRLTDTQYF; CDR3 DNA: TGTGCCAGCAGCTTAGTACCCGGGAGGCTCACAGATACGCAGTATTTT
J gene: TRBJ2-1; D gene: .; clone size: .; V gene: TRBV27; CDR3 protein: CASSPFTYNEQFF; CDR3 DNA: TGTGCCAGCAGCCCCTTTACCTACAATGAGCAGTTCTTC
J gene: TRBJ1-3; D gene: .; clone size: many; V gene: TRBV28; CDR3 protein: CASSLAISGNTIYF; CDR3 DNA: TGTGCCAGCAGTTTGGCCATCTCTGGAAACACCATATATTTT
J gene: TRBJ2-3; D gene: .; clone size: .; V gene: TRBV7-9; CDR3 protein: CASRRIRGKGTDTQYF; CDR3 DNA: TGTGCCAGCAGGAGGATAAGGGGAAAAGGCACAGATACGCAGTATTTT
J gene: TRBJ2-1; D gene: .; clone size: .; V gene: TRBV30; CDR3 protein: CAWTASAAGREFF; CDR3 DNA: TGTGCCTGGACAGCTTCAGCGGCGGGCCGGGAGTTCTTC
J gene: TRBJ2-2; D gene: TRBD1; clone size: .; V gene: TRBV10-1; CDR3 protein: CASSGTGSTGELFF; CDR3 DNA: TGCGCCAGCAGCGGGACAGGGAGTACCGGGGAGCTGTTTTTT
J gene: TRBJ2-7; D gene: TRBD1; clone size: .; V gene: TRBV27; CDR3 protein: CASSGPGQDYEQYF; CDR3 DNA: TGTGCCAGCTCCGGCCCGGGACAGGACTACGAGCAGTACTTC
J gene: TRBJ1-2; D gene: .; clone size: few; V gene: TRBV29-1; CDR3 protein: CSVPGDVGYTF; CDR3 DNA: TGCAGCGTCCCCGGAGACGTGGGCTACACCTTC
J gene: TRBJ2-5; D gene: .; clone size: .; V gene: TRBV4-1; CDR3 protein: CASSQQRGQETQYF; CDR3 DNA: TGCGCCAGCAGCCAACAAAGGGGGCAAGAGACCCAGTACTTC
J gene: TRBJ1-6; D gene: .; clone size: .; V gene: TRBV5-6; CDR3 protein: CASSRGNSPLHF; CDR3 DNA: TGTGCCAGCAGCCGCGGTAATTCACCCCTCCACTTT
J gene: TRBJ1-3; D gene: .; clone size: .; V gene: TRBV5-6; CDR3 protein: CASSLGFSGNTIYF; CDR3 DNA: TGTGCCAGCAGCTTGGGTTTTAGTGGAAACACCATATATTTT
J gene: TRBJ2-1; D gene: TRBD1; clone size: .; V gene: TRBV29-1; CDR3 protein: CSVEWDRSYNEQFF; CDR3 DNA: TGCAGCGTTGAGTGGGACAGGTCCTACAATGAGCAGTTCTTC
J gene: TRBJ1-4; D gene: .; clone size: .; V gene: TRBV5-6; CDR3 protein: CASSLGRGEKLFF; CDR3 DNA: TGTGCCAGCAGCTTGGGACGGGGGGAAAAACTGTTTTTT
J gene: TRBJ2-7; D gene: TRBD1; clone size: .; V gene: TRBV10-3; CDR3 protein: CAISELRIRQGKDEQYF; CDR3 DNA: TGTGCCATCAGTGAGTTAAGGATTCGACAGGGGAAAGACGAGCAGTACTTC
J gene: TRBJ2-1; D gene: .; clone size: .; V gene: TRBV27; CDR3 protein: CASRAGATSYNEQFF; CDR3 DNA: TGTGCCAGCAGGGCAGGGGCTACGAGTTACAATGAGCAGTTCTTC
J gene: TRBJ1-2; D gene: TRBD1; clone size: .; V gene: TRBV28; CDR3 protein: CASSPGQGADYGYTF; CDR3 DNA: TGTGCCAGCAGTCCCGGACAGGGGGCTGACTATGGCTACACCTTC
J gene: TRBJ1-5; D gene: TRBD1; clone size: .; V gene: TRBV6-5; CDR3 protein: CASSNTGGVQPQHF; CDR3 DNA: TGTGCCAGCAGCAATACAGGGGGCGTACAGCCCCAGCATTTT
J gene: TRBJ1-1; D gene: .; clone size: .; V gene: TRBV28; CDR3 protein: CASEGERVWKSTEAFF; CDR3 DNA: TGTGCCAGCGAGGGCGAACGGGTTTGGAAGAGCACTGAAGCTTTCTTT
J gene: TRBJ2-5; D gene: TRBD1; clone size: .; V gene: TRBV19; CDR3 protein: CASSMWTGSQDGTQYF; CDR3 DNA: TGTGCCAGTAGTATGTGGACAGGGTCGCAAGATGGGACCCAGTACTTC
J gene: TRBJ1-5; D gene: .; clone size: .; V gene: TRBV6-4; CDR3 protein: CASSATTELNQPQHF; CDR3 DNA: TGTGCCAGCAGTGCGACGACAGAACTCAATCAGCCCCAGCATTTT
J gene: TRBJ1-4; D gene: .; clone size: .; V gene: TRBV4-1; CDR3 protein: CASSRGATNEKLFF; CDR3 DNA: TGCGCCAGCAGCCGGGGGGCAACTAATGAAAAACTGTTTTTT
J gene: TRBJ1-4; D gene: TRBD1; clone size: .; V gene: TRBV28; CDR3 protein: CASSAGTGLEKLFF; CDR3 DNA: TGTGCCAGCAGTGCCGGGACAGGGTTGGAAAAACTGTTTTTT
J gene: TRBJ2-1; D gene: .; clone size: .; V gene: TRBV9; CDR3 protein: CASNAGTYNEQFF; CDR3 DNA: TGTGCCAGCAATGCGGGAACCTACAATGAGCAGTTCTTC
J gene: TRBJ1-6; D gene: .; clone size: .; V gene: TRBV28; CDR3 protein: CASSSSESGSPLHF; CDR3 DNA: TGTGCCAGCAGTTCGTCTGAAAGTGGCTCACCCCTCCACTTT
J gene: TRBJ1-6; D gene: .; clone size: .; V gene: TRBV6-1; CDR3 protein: CASASGTSLWSPLHF; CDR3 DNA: TGTGCCAGCGCATCCGGGACAAGTCTTTGGTCACCCCTCCACTTT
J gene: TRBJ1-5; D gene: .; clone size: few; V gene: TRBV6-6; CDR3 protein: CASGTFRDNQPQHF; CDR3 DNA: TGTGCCAGCGGGACATTCAGAGACAATCAGCCCCAGCATTTT
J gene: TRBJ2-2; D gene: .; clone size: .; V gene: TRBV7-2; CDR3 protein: CASSSDSRGNTGELFF; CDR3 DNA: TGTGCCAGCAGCTCGGACAGCCGGGGGAACACCGGGGAGCTGTTTTTT
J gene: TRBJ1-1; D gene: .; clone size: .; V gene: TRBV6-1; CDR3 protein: CASRRDWHTEAFF; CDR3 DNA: TGTGCCAGCAGGCGGGACTGGCACACTGAAGCTTTCTTT
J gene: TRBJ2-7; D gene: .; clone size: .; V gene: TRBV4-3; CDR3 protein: CASSPTVTGSYEQYF; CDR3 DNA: TGCGCCAGCAGCCCCACAGTTACAGGGTCCTACGAGCAGTACTTC
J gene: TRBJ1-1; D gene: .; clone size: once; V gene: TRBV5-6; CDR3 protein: CASSWTMEFEAFF; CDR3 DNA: TGTGCCAGCAGCTGGACAATGGAGTTTGAAGCTTTCTTT
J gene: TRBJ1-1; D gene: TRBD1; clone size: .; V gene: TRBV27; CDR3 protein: CASSLRPGTGSTEAFF; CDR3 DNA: TGTGCCAGCAGTCTTAGACCCGGGACAGGGTCCACTGAAGCTTTCTTT
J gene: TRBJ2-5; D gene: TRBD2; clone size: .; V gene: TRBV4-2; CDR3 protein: CASSQDLLAGGIRGAQYF; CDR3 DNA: TGTGCCAGCAGCCAAGACCTTCTGGCGGGAGGGATTCGAGGGGCCCAGTACTTC
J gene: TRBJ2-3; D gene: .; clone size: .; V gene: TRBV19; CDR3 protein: CASSIRSRDTQYF; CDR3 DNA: TGTGCCAGTAGTATCCGATCTAGAGATACGCAGTATTTT
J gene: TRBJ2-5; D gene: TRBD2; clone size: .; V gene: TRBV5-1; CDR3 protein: CASSPGLAGGRGETQYF; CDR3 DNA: TGCGCCAGCAGCCCAGGACTAGCGGGGGGGCGCGGGGAGACCCAGTACTTC
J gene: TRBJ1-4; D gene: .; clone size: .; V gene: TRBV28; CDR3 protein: CASSLVGGLATNEKLFF; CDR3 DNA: TGTGCCAGCAGTTTAGTCGGGGGACTTGCGACTAATGAAAAACTGTTTTTT
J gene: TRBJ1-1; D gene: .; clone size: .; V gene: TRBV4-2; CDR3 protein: CASSQDRRNTEAFF; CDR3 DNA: TGTGCCAGCAGCCAAGATAGGAGGAACACTGAAGCTTTCTTT
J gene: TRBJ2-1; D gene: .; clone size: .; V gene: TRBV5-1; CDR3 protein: CASSFSYNEQFF; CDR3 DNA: TGCGCCAGCAGCTTTTCTTACAATGAGCAGTTCTTC
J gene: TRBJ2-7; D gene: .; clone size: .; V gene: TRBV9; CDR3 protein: CASSVGGSSYEQYF; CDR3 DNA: TGTGCCAGCAGCGTAGGGGGCTCATCCTACGAGCAGTACTTC
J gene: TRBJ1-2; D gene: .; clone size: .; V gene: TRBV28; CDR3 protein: CASNTIGAGVSNYGYTF; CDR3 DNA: TGTGCCAGCAATACAATTGGGGCAGGGGTTTCTAACTATGGCTACACCTTC
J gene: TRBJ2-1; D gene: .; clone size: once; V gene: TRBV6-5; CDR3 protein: CASSYSTGTPYNEQFF; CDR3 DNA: TGTGCCAGCAGTTACTCGACCGGGACACCCTACAATGAGCAGTTCTTC
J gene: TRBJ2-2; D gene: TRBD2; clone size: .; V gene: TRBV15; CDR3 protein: CATSRASTSGGATGELFF; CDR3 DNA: TGTGCCACCAGCAGAGCCTCTACTAGCGGGGGGGCGACCGGGGAGCTGTTTTTT
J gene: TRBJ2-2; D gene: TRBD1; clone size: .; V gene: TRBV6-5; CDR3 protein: CASSQGVRTGELFF; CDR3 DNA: TGTGCCAGCAGCCAGGGGGTTCGCACCGGGGAGCTGTTTTTT
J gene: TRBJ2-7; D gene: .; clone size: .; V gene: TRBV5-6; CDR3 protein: CASSAASSYEQYF; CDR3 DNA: TGTGCCAGCAGCGCTGCTAGCTCCTACGAGCAGTACTTC